The next 2 T cell receptor beta chains were all read from a single sample in a study of blood T cells in healthy people across ages. A J-beta primer mix and a sample-barcoded 5' primer were used in a second PCR of about 7 to 12 cycles. TCRdb reprocessed the 5' RACE reads with MiXCR, giving one entry per CDR3 protein. Here the sample spans under 1 million distinct CDR3 sequences, around 45% being singletons. The specimen was blood. These receptors came from a man aged 55 to 70 in good health.

This clonotype was found a few times. V and J are TRBV6-5 and TRBJ2-7; D may correspond to TRBD1 or TRBD2 (5 bases each). CDR3 length: 15 amino acids. Trimming pared 4 bases from V and 1 base from J, leaving 14 bases between. The V gene's germline CDR1 is MNHEY and CDR2 SVGAGI. The CDR3 is CASSLAPRGSYEQYF. CDR3 nucleotides: TGTGCCAGCAGTTTAGCTCCGAGGGGATCCTACGAGCAGTACTTC.

This chain uses TRBV7-9 with TRBJ1-1; 7 bases line up with TRBD1. Germline V lookup: CDR1 SEHNR, CDR2 FQNEAQ (reference sequence). J was trimmed by 1 base and V by 5 bases; bases with no gene match: 4. This CDR3 has 14 amino acids. As DNA, the CDR3 is TGTGCCAGCAGCCAAGGGGGCGAGAACACTGAAGCTTTCTTT. Protein sequence: CASSQGGENTEAFF. Variable domain in full (rest from reference TRBV7-9 and TRBJ1-1): DTGVSQNPRHKITKRGQNVTFRCDPISEHNRLYWYRQTLGQGPEFLTYFQNEAQLEKSRLLSDRFSAERPKGSFSTLEIQRTEQGDSAMYLCASSQGGENTEAFFGQGTRLTVV.